This T cell receptor (beta chain) was observed in a study of cytomegalovirus exposure and HLA in healthy donors. Findings and limits, study-wide: Immune exposure information available was restricted to CMV serostatus.

The V gene lost 1 base and the J gene lost 12 bases, with 15 bases spanning the gap. The CDR3 has 12 amino acids. CDR1 is SQVTM, CDR2 ANQGSEA, per germline. The study ran its PCR with 60 Vbeta and 13 Jbeta primers. TCRdb keeps only in-frame clones here, not all; method: immunoSEQ multiplex PCR. Recorded for this sample: roughly 54,000 clones. In regard to this clone: The target antigen is unknown.

The sequenced sample was PBMCs. This receptor was identified in a young woman in good health and CMV-seropositive. The chain combines TRBV29-1 with TRBJ1-1, with D maybe TRBD1 (5 bases). The CDR3 sequence is CSVEGERGLTFF. CDR3 nucleotide sequence: TGCAGCGTTGAAGGTGAAAGGGGTTTGACTTTCTTT.